The 5 T cell receptor beta chains reported below all come from one sample, sequenced in a study of shared clonotypes between healthy human individuals. Assay used: immunoSEQ multiplex PCR; TCRdb lists only in-frame clones, some missing. The sample lists some 1,100,000 clones, approximately 80% occurring once. The sequenced sample was memory CD4+ T cells from PBMCs. Subset given: CD45RA-negative fraction. These receptors were collected from a young man in good health. Some clones in this sample may be carry-over from other donors' samples.

The genes are TRBV4-1 and TRBJ1-2, with D tentatively TRBD1 (5 bases). Trimming pared 0 bases from V and 1 base from J, leaving 12 bases between. CDR1 is MGHRA, CDR2 YSYEKL, per germline. The CDR3 has 16 residues. Here the CDR3 reads CASSQDGGGSNYGYTF. The CDR3 coding sequence is TGCGCCAGCAGCCAAGATGGGGGAGGCAGTAACTATGGCTACACCTTC.

This clone was picked up one time. The chain links TRBV2 to TRBJ2-1; no reliable D call. This CDR3 comprises 13 residues. Trimming took 4 bases from V and 4 from J, leaving 8 bases between them. Germline V gives CDR1 SNHLY, CDR2 FYNNEI. The CDR3 bases are TGTGCCAGCAGTGGTATGGCGTACAATGAGCAGTTCTTC. Its translation: CASSGMAYNEQFF.

V and J are TRBV28 and TRBJ1-1; no definite D call. V lost 8 bases and J lost 0, with 4 bases in between. The CDR3 covers 11 residues. Germline V gene lookup returns CDR1 MDHEN and CDR2 SYDVKM. The CDR3 DNA is TGTGCCAGCTTACTGAACACTGAAGCTTTCTTT. Translating gives CASLLNTEAFF.

This clone came up once. Other nucleotide sequences from this sample produce the same CDR3. CDR3 sequence reads: CASSAPTDTQYF. The CDR3 DNA reads as TGTGCCAGCAGCGCTCCCACAGATACGCAGTATTTT. This sequence joins TRBV9 and TRBJ2-3; D unresolved. The germline V and J ends were trimmed by 3 bases and 2 bases, with 4 bases remaining between them. The CDR3 contains 12 residues. Germline CDR1 is SGDLS and CDR2 is YYNGEE.

The genes are TRBV9 and TRBJ1-4; the match to TRBD1 covers 8 bases. Germline V lookup: CDR1 SGDLS, CDR2 YYNGEE. The V and J ends lost 3 bases and 3 bases, in that order; junction bases with no gene match: 10. CDR3 length: 17 amino acids. The CDR3 nucleotides read TGTGCCAGCAGCGAGGGGTCCACAGGGGGGTCTAATGAAAAACTGTTTTTT. Translating gives CASSEGSTGGSNEKLFF.